Below, one T cell receptor (beta chain) is given with its context. No antigen is known for it. No base quality values were provided; no much bigger clone lies one nucleotide off. The cohort comprised roughly 30 patients with locally advanced or metastatic urothelial carcinoma treated at Memorial Sloan Kettering on a trial protocol. Peripheral blood mononuclear cells were collected pretreatment and during treatment, at between 1 and 8 total time points per patient. The Qiagen DNeasy Blood extraction kit was used to purify genomic DNA from total PBMCs and tumor samples. PBMCs were collected pretreatment and during treatment, and were isolated and stored as previously described. To estimate absolute template abundance from read counts, synthetic TCR analog templates were spiked into each PCR. Using the immunoSEQ assay, TCRbeta CDR3 regions were amplified from genomic DNA with bias-controlled V and J gene primers. Sequencing of rearranged TCRbeta segments was done at approximately 20X coverage. Concerning the study's data processing: Clustering was used to correct sequencing errors, and CDR3s were annotated against IMGT to assign V, D and J genes. Only productive TCRbeta rearrangements were used in downstream analyses, excluding out-of-frame or stop-codon sequences. To compute clonality, Shannon entropy was normalized by the log of the number of unique productive sequences and then subtracted from one. Fisher's exact test with Benjamini-Hochberg correction, using a cutoff of adjusted p below 0.01, was how clones that differed between time points or between blood and tumor were identified. What TCRdb holds here is the immuneACCESS table cut down to in-frame rearrangements. Part of the clones is not present; checked against another copy, under half of the missing clones reflect an unresolved V gene, and the others are unexplained. V, J and clone size are those of that table, while D and trimming were read from the DNA. The table for this sample lists about 37,000 clones; about 79% of them were counted only once. The leading ten clones occupy 18% of the sample.

This sample was taken from a study of PD-L1 blockade in urothelial cancer (dated 2017 in TCRdb). In the study overall: Every patient began therapy in the mid-2010s and was given atezolizumab 1,200 mg intravenously every 3 weeks. Pretreatment tumor samples, along with matched peripheral blood collected serially before and after atezolizumab treatment, underwent TCR sequencing. Blood samples were analyzed at two time points: 3 weeks after treatment start (second dose) and 6 weeks after treatment start. The study was an exploratory multi-omic analysis of somatic, immune and clinical correlates of response to PD-L1 blockade with atezolizumab in urothelial cancer. Durable clinical benefit was defined as progression-free survival longer than 6 months, and TCR features were also tested against progression-free and overall survival. Twenty-five of 29 patients were identified as males with urothelial cancer of bladder origin, and a prior smoking history was reported by 18 of 29 patients. In the same patients, pretreatment tumors underwent whole exome sequencing and RNA sequencing in addition to TCR sequencing. Roughly 10 patients reached durable clinical benefit, while 20 patients did not. A median of 141,255 T cells and roughly 80,000 unique TCRs was obtained from blood samples, and a median clonality of around 0.08 was observed. Pretreatment blood TCR-seq was available for twenty-nine patients, at least one posttreatment blood collection was obtained for some 24 patients, and tumor TCR-seq was available for some 24 patients. Patients had an ECOG performance status of 0 or 1 and had received between 0 and 3 prior chemotherapy regimens. Summary of the overall study and its limitations: At 3 weeks after the start of treatment, tumor-associated TCR clones in peripheral blood had expanded more in patients with durable benefit (n of about 21, p = 0.022). Because the sample size was small (n ≈ 27) and many exploratory analyses were performed, the results are intended to be hypothesis-generating. A pretreatment peripheral blood TCR clonality below the median was linked to improved progression-free and overall survival.

There are 15 amino acids in the CDR3, from cysteine to phenylalanine inclusive. Only the CDR3 part of the read is kept: 45 bases, read in frame from the first base. CDR1 MNHNS and CDR2 SASEGT were looked up in the germline V gene. V and J are truncated by 3 bases and 0 bases respectively, leaving an intervening sequence of 6 bases. The rearrangement joined TRBV6-1 to TRBJ2-6, with TRBD2 as a weak D call on 5 bases. The clonotype originates from a man in his fifties or sixties with urothelial cancer. The source was PBMCs, collected around atezolizumab (anti-PD-L1) treatment. This receptor has the CDR3 CASSEGSSGANVLTF. At the DNA level, the sequence is TGTGCCAGCAGTGAGGGGAGCTCTGGGGCCAACGTCCTGACTTTC.